The T cell receptor (beta chain) under discussion was sequenced for a study of Tregs in tolerant kidney transplant recipients. Broader study findings: This study did not directly address biological reproducibility.

The protocol was immunoSEQ multiplex PCR, while the TCRdb copy is restricted to in-frame clones and leaves out a portion. The repertoire holds about 100,000 clones, with roughly 93% as singletons. The nonmyeloablative bone marrow transplants came from related graft donors, with transient mixed chimerism. Unstimulated regulatory T cells (CD4+CD25+CD127-), CD4+CD25- non-regulatory cells, CD4 and CD8 cells were FACS-sorted from thawed PBMCs. Germline CDR1 is LNHDA and CDR2 is SQIVND (reference sequence). The CDR3 consists of 17 residues. Details on this clone: Its cognate antigen is unknown. At one end, the junction sequence differs from germline, possibly due to a read error. This sample also contains other DNA sequences that code for the same CDR3.

The source is a human patient who received a combined kidney and bone marrow transplant. Among the T cells, some may be from the graft donor. The chain recombines TRBV19 with TRBJ1-5, with D tentatively TRBD1 (5 bases). The sample was CD4+ T cells from blood (PBMCs), taken 12 months after the transplant. The CDR3 reads CASSIVRAVFVDQPQHF. Written as DNA, the CDR3 is TGCGCCAGTAGTATAGTCAGGGCGGTGTTCGTTGATCAGCCCCAGCATTTT. Full variable domain (remainder filled in from reference TRBV19 and TRBJ1-5): DGGITQSPKYLFRKEGQNVTLSCEQNLNHDAMYWYRQDPGQGLRLIYYSQIVNDFQKGDIAEGYSVSREKKESFPLTVTSAQKNPTAFYLCASSIVRAVFVDQPQHFGDGTRLSIL.